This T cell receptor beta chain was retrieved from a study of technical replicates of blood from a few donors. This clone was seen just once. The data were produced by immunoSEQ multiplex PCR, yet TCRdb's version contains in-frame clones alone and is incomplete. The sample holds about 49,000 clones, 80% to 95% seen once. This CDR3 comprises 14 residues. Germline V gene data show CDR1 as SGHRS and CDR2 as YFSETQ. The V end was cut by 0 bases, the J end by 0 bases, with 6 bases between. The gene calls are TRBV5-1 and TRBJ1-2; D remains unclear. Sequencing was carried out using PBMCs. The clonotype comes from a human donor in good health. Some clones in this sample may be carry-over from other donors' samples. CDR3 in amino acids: CASSLELTNYGYTF. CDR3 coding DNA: TGCGCCAGCAGCTTGGAACTAACTAACTATGGCTACACCTTC.